What follows are 11 T cell receptor beta chains derived from one specimen sequenced in a study of blood T cell repertoires in COVID-19. Method: immunoSEQ multiplex PCR; TCRdb's copy keeps in-frame clones and lacks some. Seen here are a few hundred thousand clones, about 88% observed once, and the top ten hold 2.5% to 3%. The sample taken for sequencing was PBMCs or T cells enriched from blood (not recorded which). All receptors derive from a woman aged 25-40 years who had recovered from COVID-19.

This chain joins TRBV27 and TRBJ2-7; 8 positions agree with TRBD2. This CDR3 is built from 14 residues. J gave up 3 bases and V 5 bases, and 6 bases lay outside the gene matches. Per the germline V gene, CDR1 is MNHEY and CDR2 is SMNVEV (reference sequence). The CDR3 nucleotides are TGTGCCAGCAGTGACCCGAGCGGGGGCTACGAGCAGTACTTC. Its protein is CASSDPSGGYEQYF.

The chain has TRBV28 and TRBJ2-7, with 7 bases fitting TRBD2. With 4 bases clipped from V and 3 bases from J, the junction kept 6 bases outside the gene matches. This CDR3 region has 14 residues. Germline V gene sequence: CDR1 MDHEN, CDR2 SYDVKM. The CDR3 nucleotides read TGTGCCAGCAGTTCCAGCGGGGAGGGCTACGAGCAGTACTTC. This translates into CASSSSGEGYEQYF. The full variable domain, its missing parts supplied by reference TRBV28 and TRBJ2-7, is DVKVTQSSRYLVKRTGEKVFLECVQDMDHENMFWYRQDPGLGLRLIYFSYDVKMKEKGDIPEGYSVSREKKERFSLILESASTNQTSMYLCASSSSGEGYEQYFGPGTRLTVT.

The J gene is TRBJ2-7, the V gene TRBV21-1; TRBD2, the table's D call, lacks a check against the DNA. TRBV21-1 is classified as a pseudogene. This CDR3 region has 13 residues. CDR3 bases: TGTGCCAGCAGCCGCATGAGGGACTACGAGCAGTACTTC. Protein product: CASSRMRDYEQYF.

The chain recombines TRBV14 with TRBJ2-1; 9 nucleotides agree with TRBD1. From germline, CDR1 is SGHDN and CDR2 FVKESK. The length of the CDR3 is 15 residues. V gave up 4 bases and J gave up 8 bases; unmatched junction bases: 9. The CDR3 protein is CASSLTGGAFDEQFF. DNA of the CDR3: TGTGCCAGCAGCCTAACAGGGGGCGCTTTTGATGAGCAGTTCTTC.

The chain couples TRBV11-3 to TRBJ2-7; D is possibly TRBD1 (6 bases). Germline CDR1 and CDR2: SGHNT and YENEEA. This CDR3 has 13 amino acids. V lost 2 bases and J lost 6, with 11 bases in between. As DNA, the CDR3 is TGTGCCAGCAGCTTAAGGCAGGGGAGCGAGCAGTACTTC. Its protein is CASSLRQGSEQYF.

The chain combines TRBV7-2 with TRBJ2-7, with 7 bases lining up with TRBD2. The V gene's germline CDR1 is SGHTA and CDR2 FQGNSA. Trimming cost V 1 base and J 3 bases; bases outside gene matches: 6. The CDR3 covers 15 residues. The CDR3 sequence is CASSLEGGVGYEQYF. CDR3 nucleotides: TGTGCCAGCAGCTTAGAGGGAGGGGTAGGCTACGAGCAGTACTTC.

This chain uses TRBV6-6 with TRBJ1-5; D unclear. Germline lookup yields CDR1 MNHNY and CDR2 SVGAGI (reference sequence). Trimming shortened V by 2 bases and J by 0 bases, and 11 bases separated the two germline ends. The CDR3 loop spans 16 amino acids. The CDR3 region is CASSYAAPYSNQPQHF. As DNA, the CDR3 is TGTGCCAGCAGTTACGCGGCACCGTATAGCAATCAGCCCCAGCATTTT.

A remark on this clone: The sample carries other DNA sequences with the same CDR3. The chain recombines TRBV3-1 (or the pseudogene TRBV3-2) with TRBJ1-1; 9 bases are a match to TRBD1. The CDR3 runs to 14 residues. Germline trimming cut 5 bases from V and 3 bases from J; bases unmatched to any gene: 4. Per germline, CDR1 LGHDT and CDR2 YNNKEL (reference sequence). Here the CDR3 DNA reads TGTGCCAGCAGCACGGGACAGGGAGACACTGAAGCTTTCTTT. Translating gives CASSTGQGDTEAFF.

The rearrangement uses TRBV11-2 and TRBJ1-3; D ambiguous. The V end was cut by 1 base, the J end by 1 base, with 11 bases between. Germline CDR1 SGHAT, CDR2 FQNNGV. The CDR3 has 16 residues. The CDR3 sequence is CASSLGDPGSGNTIYF. The CDR3, as DNA: TGTGCCAGCAGCTTAGGGGATCCGGGATCTGGAAACACCATATATTTT.

The V and J genes are TRBV3-1 (or the pseudogene TRBV3-2) and TRBJ2-5; 13 bases line up with TRBD2. The J segment lost 4 bases and the V segment lost 5 bases, leaving 4 bases of the junction unmatched. The CDR3 has 15 residues. Germline assignment: CDR1 LGHDT and CDR2 YNNKEL (reference sequence). The CDR3, as DNA: TGTGCCAGCAGCGTGGGACTAGCGGGGAGAGAGACCCAGTACTTC. This sequence encodes CASSVGLAGRETQYF.

The chain has TRBV6-1 and TRBJ1-5; D is undetermined. This CDR3 has 15 residues. With 0 bases removed from V and 4 bases from J, the gap between germline ends came to 10 bases. CDR1 is MNHNS, CDR2 SASEGT, per germline. The CDR3 region is CASSEAFGINQPQHF. CDR3 coding DNA: TGTGCCAGCAGTGAAGCCTTCGGGATAAATCAGCCCCAGCATTTT.